These T cell receptor beta chains were read from a single sample in a study of blood T cell repertoires in COVID-19. The repertoire was sequenced with immunoSEQ multiplex PCR; TCRdb's copy has only in-frame clones and lacks some. Seen here are about 69,000 clones, approximately 83% observed once, and the top ten hold 2.5% to 3%. The material sequenced was peripheral blood. Every receptor here comes from an elderly man with acute or convalescent COVID-19. The CDR3 runs from the conserved cysteine through the conserved F or W. D genes are given only for firm matches. Size tells how often a clone was seen (once, few, many) or the class of an expanded clone, and some rows leave it out.

V gene: TRBV11-2
J gene: TRBJ2-7
clone size: NA
D gene: TRBD2
CDR3 protein: CASSLDNGGSGYEQYF
CDR3 DNA: TGTGCCAGCAGCTTAGATAATGGCGGGAGTGGTTACGAGCAGTACTTC

V gene: TRBV9
J gene: TRBJ1-1
clone size: NA
D gene: NA
CDR3 protein: CASSVPRGGNTEAFF
CDR3 DNA: TGTGCCAGCAGCGTACCCCGGGGAGGGAACACTGAAGCTTTCTTT

V gene: TRBV6-5
J gene: TRBJ2-7
clone size: NA
D gene: TRBD2
CDR3 protein: CASSYEAGEVYEQYF
CDR3 DNA: TGTGCCAGCAGTTACGAAGCGGGAGAGGTCTACGAGCAGTACTTC

V gene: TRBV30
J gene: TRBJ2-3
clone size: NA
D gene: TRBD2
CDR3 protein: CAWTREGGPPDTQYF
CDR3 DNA: TGTGCCTGGACACGGGAGGGAGGGCCCCCAGATACGCAGTATTTT

V gene: TRBV30
J gene: TRBJ1-1
clone size: NA
D gene: NA
CDR3 protein: CAWSKTGLGTEAFF
CDR3 DNA: TGTGCCTGGAGTAAAACAGGGTTGGGCACTGAAGCTTTCTTT

V gene: TRBV11-2
J gene: TRBJ2-6
clone size: NA
D gene: NA
CDR3 protein: CASGALVHSGANVLTF
CDR3 DNA: TGTGCCAGCGGGGCGCTGGTTCACTCTGGGGCCAACGTCCTGACTTTC

V gene: TRBV7-8
J gene: TRBJ2-4
clone size: NA
D gene: TRBD2
CDR3 protein: CASSEGLAGGPAKNIQYF
CDR3 DNA: TGTGCCAGCAGCGAGGGACTAGCGGGAGGGCCGGCCAAAAACATTCAGTACTTC

V gene: TRBV19
J gene: TRBJ1-1
clone size: NA
D gene: NA
CDR3 protein: CASKPRQENTEAFF
CDR3 DNA: TGTGCCAGTAAACCGAGACAAGAGAACACTGAAGCTTTCTTT

V gene: TRBV27
J gene: TRBJ1-6
clone size: NA
D gene: TRBD1
CDR3 protein: CASSWTGGRNSPLHF
CDR3 DNA: TGTGCCAGCAGCTGGACAGGGGGCAGGAATTCACCCCTCCACTTT

V gene: TRBV5-4
J gene: TRBJ2-1
clone size: NA
D gene: TRBD1
CDR3 protein: CASSFPNRGLAVSSYNEQFF
CDR3 DNA: TGTGCCAGCAGCTTCCCCAACAGGGGGTTGGCCGTAAGCTCCTACAATGAGCAGTTCTTC

V gene: TRBV2
J gene: TRBJ1-3
clone size: NA
D gene: TRBD1
CDR3 protein: CASSLKQGASGNTIYF
CDR3 DNA: TGTGCCAGCAGCCTAAAACAGGGGGCGAGCGGAAACACCATATATTTT

V gene: TRBV7-2
J gene: TRBJ2-1
clone size: NA
D gene: NA
CDR3 protein: CASSLQASSSYNEQFF
CDR3 DNA: TGTGCCAGCAGCTTACAAGCTTCGAGCTCCTACAATGAGCAGTTCTTC

V gene: TRBV6-6
J gene: TRBJ1-5
clone size: NA
D gene: TRBD1
CDR3 protein: CASRLGQNNQPQHF
CDR3 DNA: TGTGCCAGCAGACTGGGACAGAACAATCAGCCCCAGCATTTT

V gene: TRBV27
J gene: TRBJ1-4
clone size: few
D gene: TRBD1
CDR3 protein: CASSSLGGSGEKLFF
CDR3 DNA: TGTGCCAGCAGTTCCTTAGGGGGCTCGGGTGAAAAACTGTTTTTT

V gene: TRBV7-8
J gene: TRBJ1-1
clone size: once
D gene: NA
CDR3 protein: CASSQHAGNTEAFF
CDR3 DNA: TGTGCCAGCAGCCAGCACGCAGGGAACACTGAAGCTTTCTTT

V gene: TRBV5-4
J gene: TRBJ1-2
clone size: NA
D gene: NA
CDR3 protein: CASTQGQSNYGYTF
CDR3 DNA: TGTGCCAGCACTCAAGGACAGTCTAACTATGGCTACACCTTC

V gene: TRBV6-1
J gene: TRBJ2-3
clone size: once
D gene: TRBD2
CDR3 protein: CASSEWSGRAQDTQYF
CDR3 DNA: TGTGCCAGCAGTGAATGGAGCGGGAGGGCCCAAGATACGCAGTATTTT

V gene: TRBV7-7
J gene: TRBJ2-1
clone size: NA
D gene: NA
CDR3 protein: CASSLGGAGRDEQFF
CDR3 DNA: TGTGCCAGCAGCCTGGGTGGGGCTGGTCGGGATGAGCAGTTCTTC

V gene: TRBV30
J gene: TRBJ1-5
clone size: NA
D gene: TRBD1
CDR3 protein: CAWGGQGAQPQHF
CDR3 DNA: TGTGCCTGGGGTGGACAGGGAGCTCAGCCCCAGCATTTT

V gene: TRBV30
J gene: TRBJ2-3
clone size: NA
D gene: TRBD2
CDR3 protein: CAWILAGFTDTQYF
CDR3 DNA: TGTGCCTGGATTCTAGCGGGGTTCACAGATACGCAGTATTTT

V gene: TRBV27
J gene: TRBJ1-3
clone size: NA
D gene: TRBD1
CDR3 protein: CASSLKGGSGNTIYF
CDR3 DNA: TGTGCCAGCAGTTTGAAAGGGGGCTCAGGAAACACCATATATTTT

V gene: TRBV12-3/TRBV12-4
J gene: TRBJ2-7
clone size: few
D gene: NA
CDR3 protein: CASSSARDYEQYF
CDR3 DNA: TGTGCCAGCAGTTCTGCCAGGGACTACGAGCAGTACTTC

V gene: TRBV2
J gene: TRBJ1-1
clone size: NA
D gene: TRBD1
CDR3 protein: CASSRDRATEAFF
CDR3 DNA: TGTGCCAGCAGTCGCGACAGGGCCACTGAAGCTTTCTTT

V gene: TRBV7-9
J gene: TRBJ2-1
clone size: NA
D gene: TRBD2
CDR3 protein: CASASGNEQFF
CDR3 DNA: TGTGCCAGCGCTAGCGGGAATGAGCAGTTCTTC

V gene: TRBV3-1/TRBV3-2
J gene: TRBJ1-3
clone size: NA
D gene: NA
CDR3 protein: CASSQVLSGRGNTIYF
CDR3 DNA: TGTGCCAGCAGCCAAGTCTTATCAGGTCGGGGAAACACCATATATTTT

V gene: TRBV11-2
J gene: TRBJ2-5
clone size: NA
D gene: NA
CDR3 protein: CASSFIQETQYF
CDR3 DNA: TGTGCCAGCAGCTTCATCCAAGAGACCCAGTACTTC

V gene: TRBV10-3
J gene: TRBJ2-1
clone size: NA
D gene: NA
CDR3 protein: CAISLNRVREFF
CDR3 DNA: TGTGCCATCAGCCTGAACAGGGTCCGGGAGTTCTTC

V gene: TRBV30
J gene: TRBJ1-3
clone size: NA
D gene: NA
CDR3 protein: CAWRIGHHSGNTIYF
CDR3 DNA: TGTGCCTGGAGAATTGGACATCATTCTGGAAACACCATATATTTT

V gene: TRBV10-1
J gene: TRBJ1-2
clone size: few
D gene: NA
CDR3 protein: CARTEVENYGYTF
CDR3 DNA: TGCGCCAGGACGGAGGTAGAGAACTATGGCTACACCTTC

V gene: TRBV4-2
J gene: TRBJ2-4
clone size: NA
D gene: TRBD2
CDR3 protein: CASSQERGAGDIQYF
CDR3 DNA: TGTGCCAGCAGCCAAGAAAGGGGCGCGGGAGACATTCAGTACTTC

V gene: TRBV9
J gene: TRBJ1-1
clone size: NA
D gene: NA
CDR3 protein: CASSGGGGTTEAFF
CDR3 DNA: TGTGCCAGCAGCGGTGGCGGGGGGACCACTGAAGCTTTCTTT

V gene: TRBV9
J gene: TRBJ1-2
clone size: NA
D gene: TRBD1
CDR3 protein: CASSASGTGRYGYTF
CDR3 DNA: TGTGCCAGCAGCGCCTCCGGGACAGGGAGATATGGCTACACCTTC

V gene: TRBV27
J gene: TRBJ2-7
clone size: once
D gene: TRBD1
CDR3 protein: CASRRDRFYEQYF
CDR3 DNA: TGTGCCAGCCGCCGGGACAGGTTCTACGAGCAGTACTTC

V gene: TRBV2
J gene: TRBJ1-2
clone size: medium-sized
D gene: TRBD1
CDR3 protein: CASSGQGSNYGYTF
CDR3 DNA: TGTGCCAGCAGTGGACAGGGAAGCAACTATGGCTACACCTTC

V gene: TRBV24-1
J gene: TRBJ2-3
clone size: NA
D gene: NA
CDR3 protein: CAIQRRDTDTQYF
CDR3 DNA: TGTGCCATCCAGCGACGGGACACAGATACGCAGTATTTT

V gene: TRBV27
J gene: TRBJ1-4
clone size: NA
D gene: TRBD1
CDR3 protein: CASSSGDRSTRTNEKLFF
CDR3 DNA: TGTGCCAGCAGTTCGGGGGACAGGTCTACTAGAACTAATGAAAAACTGTTTTTT

V gene: TRBV24-1
J gene: TRBJ2-1
clone size: NA
D gene: TRBD2
CDR3 protein: CATSDYRGTSGSYNEQFF
CDR3 DNA: TGTGCCACCAGTGATTATAGGGGGACTAGCGGGTCTTACAATGAGCAGTTCTTC

V gene: TRBV6-5
J gene: TRBJ1-2
clone size: few
D gene: TRBD1
CDR3 protein: CASSPGQLIYGYTF
CDR3 DNA: TGTGCCAGCAGCCCGGGACAGCTTATCTATGGCTACACCTTC

V gene: TRBV9
J gene: TRBJ2-5
clone size: NA
D gene: NA
CDR3 protein: CASSVGTDPFQETQYF
CDR3 DNA: TGTGCCAGCAGCGTAGGAACAGATCCTTTCCAAGAGACCCAGTACTTC

V gene: TRBV7-6
J gene: TRBJ2-3
clone size: once
D gene: NA
CDR3 protein: CASSLGAMPGGDTQYF
CDR3 DNA: TGTGCCAGCAGCTTAGGGGCTATGCCGGGGGGCGATACGCAGTATTTT

V gene: TRBV11-3
J gene: TRBJ2-3
clone size: NA
D gene: TRBD1
CDR3 protein: CASSWGQGAADTQYF
CDR3 DNA: TGTGCCAGCAGCTGGGGACAGGGGGCGGCAGATACGCAGTATTTT

V gene: TRBV5-4
J gene: TRBJ2-1
clone size: NA
D gene: TRBD2
CDR3 protein: CASSLGGTSGTNEQFF
CDR3 DNA: TGTGCCAGCAGCTTGGGTGGGACTAGCGGGACCAATGAGCAGTTCTTC

V gene: TRBV6-5
J gene: TRBJ2-7
clone size: NA
D gene: NA
CDR3 protein: CASRRDSYEQYF
CDR3 DNA: TGTGCCAGCAGACGGGACTCCTACGAGCAGTACTTC

V gene: TRBV18
J gene: TRBJ2-1
clone size: few
D gene: NA
CDR3 protein: CASSPQGMTYNEQFF
CDR3 DNA: TGTGCCAGCTCACCCCAGGGTATGACCTACAATGAGCAGTTCTTC

V gene: TRBV25-1
J gene: TRBJ2-1
clone size: once
D gene: NA
CDR3 protein: CASSEWGSGYNEQFF
CDR3 DNA: TGTGCCAGCAGTGAATGGGGTAGCGGCTACAATGAGCAGTTCTTC

V gene: TRBV30
J gene: TRBJ1-5
clone size: NA
D gene: NA
CDR3 protein: CAWSVGGDSNQPQHF
CDR3 DNA: TGTGCCTGGAGTGTTGGAGGGGATAGCAATCAGCCCCAGCATTTT

V gene: TRBV6-1
J gene: TRBJ2-5
clone size: NA
D gene: NA
CDR3 protein: CASSPLSETQYF
CDR3 DNA: TGTGCCAGCAGTCCCCTTAGTGAGACCCAGTACTTC

V gene: TRBV14
J gene: TRBJ2-3
clone size: NA
D gene: TRBD2
CDR3 protein: CASSRTSRASTDTQYF
CDR3 DNA: TGTGCCAGCAGCCGGACTAGCAGAGCTAGCACAGATACGCAGTATTTT

V gene: TRBV7-8
J gene: TRBJ2-3
clone size: NA
D gene: NA
CDR3 protein: CASSLVRSTDTQYF
CDR3 DNA: TGTGCCAGCAGCTTAGTGCGCTCCACAGATACGCAGTATTTT

V gene: TRBV5-8
J gene: TRBJ2-5
clone size: NA
D gene: TRBD1
CDR3 protein: CASNRDRGSKTQYF
CDR3 DNA: TGTGCCAGCAACCGGGACAGGGGGTCTAAGACCCAGTACTTC

V gene: TRBV18
J gene: TRBJ1-2
clone size: NA
D gene: TRBD1
CDR3 protein: CASSPGQGQLGYTF
CDR3 DNA: TGTGCCAGCTCACCTGGACAGGGGCAACTCGGCTACACCTTC

V gene: TRBV7-2
J gene: TRBJ2-7
clone size: NA
D gene: NA
CDR3 protein: CASSLWGRYEQYF
CDR3 DNA: TGTGCCAGCAGCTTATGGGGGAGGTACGAGCAGTACTTC

V gene: TRBV19
J gene: TRBJ1-2
clone size: NA
D gene: NA
CDR3 protein: CASSDMTQPPYGYTF
CDR3 DNA: TGTGCCAGTAGTGATATGACACAGCCGCCCTATGGCTACACCTTC

V gene: TRBV7-6
J gene: TRBJ2-1
clone size: NA
D gene: TRBD2
CDR3 protein: CASSALAGRGRNEQFF
CDR3 DNA: TGTGCCAGCAGTGCTTTAGCGGGTCGTGGGAGAAATGAGCAGTTCTTC

V gene: TRBV19
J gene: TRBJ2-7
clone size: few
D gene: TRBD1
CDR3 protein: CASSKDRGYEQYF
CDR3 DNA: TGTGCCAGTAGTAAGGACAGGGGCTACGAGCAGTACTTC

V gene: TRBV5-1
J gene: TRBJ1-2
clone size: NA
D gene: NA
CDR3 protein: CASSLAGGGYTF
CDR3 DNA: TGCGCCAGCAGCTTGGCCGGGGGTGGCTACACCTTC

V gene: TRBV14
J gene: TRBJ2-7
clone size: once
D gene: TRBD1
CDR3 protein: CASSQGTGYEQYF
CDR3 DNA: TGTGCCAGCAGCCAAGGGACAGGCTACGAGCAGTACTTC

V gene: TRBV5-1
J gene: TRBJ2-7
clone size: NA
D gene: TRBD1
CDR3 protein: CASSLGTDYEQYF
CDR3 DNA: TGCGCCAGCAGCCTCGGGACAGACTACGAGCAGTACTTC

V gene: TRBV19
J gene: TRBJ1-3
clone size: NA
D gene: TRBD1
CDR3 protein: CASSIERTGVGNTIYF
CDR3 DNA: TGTGCCAGTAGTATCGAAAGGACAGGAGTAGGAAACACCATATATTTT

V gene: TRBV9
J gene: TRBJ1-2
clone size: once
D gene: TRBD1
CDR3 protein: CASSSQGAEGRGYTF
CDR3 DNA: TGTGCCAGCAGCTCGCAGGGGGCGGAGGGTCGTGGCTACACCTTC